This TCR beta chain was found in a study of T cell repertoires in cytomegalovirus infection (dated by TCRdb to about 2019). Context from the whole study: The peptide stimulations were aimed at well-studied HLA-B-restricted epitopes as well as recently identified HLA-C-restricted CMV epitopes, whose presentation resists viral immunomodulation. Because public TCR beta signatures pointed to carriage of CMV infection together with the matching HLA type, the HLA type of each donor mattered for the analysis.

This clonotype appeared many times. This receptor's antigen is unknown. Base quality data are lacking; no much larger clone is found one base away. This specimen's treatment or condition label, per the study, means: in vitro stimulation with specific CMV peptide epitopes to enrich CMV-specific T cells. What the authors observed across the whole study: In both this cohort and an independent cohort of a few hundred donors, the cumulative frequency of public TCR beta family members distinguished carriers of CMV infection plus the relevant HLA type. The ex vivo response was dominated by HLA-C-restricted CMV-specific TCR beta clonotypes, which also provided the single most frequent clonotype in two of eight donors.

The listed sequencing device is Illumina HiSeq 1500. TCRdb reworked the public reads: Q25 trimming with fastp, MiXCR clone assembly, productive beta chains retained. Merged by CDR3 protein, the rows form single entries marked with the most common genes and DNA. The sample has roughly 800,000 distinct CDR3 sequences on record, about 29% of them singletons. The top ten clones comprise about an eighth of the sample. V trim: 8 bases; J trim: 0 bases; unmatched bases: 6. In the germline V gene (reference sequence), CDR1 corresponds to SEHNR and CDR2 to FQNEAQ. Including cysteine and phenylalanine, the CDR3 has 16 amino acids. Just the 48-base CDR3 DNA is kept, in frame starting at base 1.

Sample: cultured CD8+ T cells from PBMCs, taken from culture after CMV antigen stimulation. The receptor chain draws on TRBV7-9 and TRBJ2-6; the central 8 bases match TRBD2. The source is a human donor in good health (CMV status not recorded). Some clones in this sample may be carry-over from other donors' samples. The DNA sequence follows: TGTGCCAGCTTTGGCGGGGGGAACTCTGGGGCCAACGTCCTGACTTTC. Its translation reads: CASFGGGNSGANVLTF.